Below, 20 T cell receptor beta chains from the same sample are listed, as sequenced in a study of cytomegalovirus exposure and HLA in healthy donors (dated by TCRdb to about 2017). Library preparation employed the immunoSEQ multiplex PCR assay. For the multiplex PCR, a mixture combining 60 forward primers for TCR Vbeta segments and 13 reverse primers for TCR Jbeta segments was used. TCRdb took over this immuneACCESS table, retaining in-frame rearrangements with V and J assigned. Such tables are incomplete; in checked studies, under half of the missing clones stem from an unresolved V gene, and the remainder is unexplained. The sample table lists more than 150,000 clones, roughly 80% of them with a count of one. Under 0.9% of the sample lies in the top ten. The sample consisted of PBMCs. The receptors originated from a woman aged 18-29 years in good health and CMV-seronegative.

This chain joins TRBV5-1 and TRBJ1-2; D may be TRBD1 (6 bases). Germline assignment: CDR1 SGHRS and CDR2 YFSETQ. The CDR3 covers 13 residues. V dropped 2 bases and J dropped 7 bases, with 12 bases sitting between them. The CDR3 region is CASSFYTGSGYTF. The CDR3 nucleotides read TGCGCCAGCAGCTTCTATACAGGGTCTGGCTACACCTTC.

The V gene is TRBV4-2, the J gene TRBJ2-7; 9 bases match TRBD2. In germline, CDR1 is LGHNA, CDR2 YNFKEQ. The CDR3 sequence is 16 residues long. With V trimmed by 0 bases and J by 4 bases, 7 bases remained unmatched. CDR3 loop: CASSQDFIGLAYEQYF. The CDR3 DNA follows: TGTGCCAGCAGCCAAGATTTCATCGGACTAGCGTACGAGCAGTACTTC.

This clone is a singleton in its sample. This rearrangement joins TRBV28 to TRBJ2-7; D remains ambiguous. Germline assignment: CDR1 MDHEN and CDR2 SYDVKM. The CDR3 length is 13 residues. Trimming pared 5 bases from V and 5 bases from J, leaving 13 bases between. CDR3 sequence (DNA): TGTGCCAGCAGTCCCGACGGAGATGACGAGCAGTACTTC. As protein: CASSPDGDDEQYF. The complete variable domain, with remaining parts taken from reference TRBV28 and TRBJ2-7, reads DVKVTQSSRYLVKRTGEKVFLECVQDMDHENMFWYRQDPGLGLRLIYFSYDVKMKEKGDIPEGYSVSREKKERFSLILESASTNQTSMYLCASSPDGDDEQYFGPGTRLTVT.

The chain is built from TRBV5-6 and TRBJ1-2; a weak D match, TRBD1 (5 bases). With 4 bases removed from V and 8 bases from J, the gap between germline ends came to 21 bases. The CDR3 extends over 15 amino acids. Germline CDR1 is SGHDT and CDR2 is YYEEEE. As DNA, the CDR3 is TGTGCCAGCAGCCTATGGCCAGGGCCCCTTTACGGCTACACCTTC. As protein: CASSLWPGPLYGYTF.

The chain uses TRBV2 and TRBJ2-3; possible D gene TRBD1, 6 bases. The CDR3 spans 14 residues. Germline lookup yields CDR1 SNHLY and CDR2 FYNNEI. The V and J ends lost 5 bases and 5 bases respectively, with 14 bases between them. The CDR3 DNA reads TGTGCCAGCAGTAGTGGGGGCGCGGGAGATACGCAGTATTTT. It translates to CASSSGGAGDTQYF.

About this clone: Other DNA sequences in the sample encode the same CDR3. The chain uses TRBV6-5 and TRBJ1-2; 9 nucleotides match TRBD1. V trimming: 6 bases; J trimming: 8 bases; junction bases outside the gene matches: 10. This CDR3 comprises 14 residues. The V gene's germline CDR1 is MNHEY and CDR2 SVGAGI. The CDR3 loop reads CASRPGQGIGGYTF. CDR3 nucleotide sequence: TGTGCCAGCAGACCGGGACAGGGTATAGGCGGCTACACCTTC.

The V and J genes are TRBV5-1 and TRBJ1-2, with D perhaps matching TRBD1 (6 bases). CDR3 length: 15 residues. The germline V gene encodes CDR1 SGHRS and CDR2 YFSETQ. The V end was cut by 4 bases, the J end by 3 bases, with 16 bases between. CDR3 DNA sequence: TGCGCCAGCAGCCCCGGAGGACAGCCATACTATGGCTACACCTTC. Translating gives CASSPGGQPYYGYTF. Based on the CDR3 plus reference TRBV5-1 and TRBJ1-2, the full variable domain is KAGVTQTPRYLIKTRGQQVTLSCSPISGHRSVSWYQQTPGQGLQFLFEYFSETQRNKGNFPGRFSGRQFSNSRSEMNVSTLELGDSALYLCASSPGGQPYYGYTFGSGTRLTVV.

This chain connects TRBV30 to TRBJ2-5; D is possibly TRBD1 (6 bases). Germline V gene sequence: CDR1 GTSNPN, CDR2 SVGIG (reference sequence). Between the trimmed V and J ends, which lost 2 bases and 4 bases, there was a span of 14 bases. CDR3 length: 14 amino acids. CDR3: CAWSLFTGSETQYF. CDR3 nucleotide sequence: TGTGCCTGGAGTCTCTTTACAGGGTCAGAGACCCAGTACTTC. The whole variable domain, remainder taken from reference TRBV30 and TRBJ2-5, is SQTIHQWPATLVQPVGSPLSLECTVEGTSNPNLYWYRQAAGRGLQLLFYSVGIGQISSEVPQNLSASRPQDRQFILSSKKLLLSDSGFYLCAWSLFTGSETQYFGPGTRLLVL.

V gene TRBV21-1 combines with J gene TRBJ2-3; the table's D call of TRBD2 was not tested on the DNA. TRBV21-1 is tagged as a pseudogene. The CDR3 spans 17 residues. The CDR3 region is CASSKRGLVGGTDTQYF. The DNA for the CDR3 is TGTGCCAGCAGCAAAAGGGGACTAGTAGGTGGCACAGATACGCAGTATTTT.

This clone was seen once. The J gene is TRBJ2-5, the V gene TRBV30, with 14 bases matching TRBD2. The length of the CDR3 is 15 residues. Germline-derived CDR1 and CDR2 are GTSNPN and SVGIG (reference sequence). V shed 7 bases, J shed 4 bases, and the junction held 8 bases outside the gene matches. The CDR3 bases are TGTGCCTCGGGACTAGCGGGAGTAGGTGGAGAGACCCAGTACTTC. Translating gives CASGLAGVGGETQYF.

About this clone: Germline and junction disagree at one end, which may indicate a read error. The V call is TRBV7-9, the J call TRBJ1-2, with D possibly being TRBD1 (6 bases). Germline V CDR1 and CDR2: SEHNR, FQNEAQ (reference sequence). The CDR3 is made up of 13 amino acids. The CDR3 DNA is TGTTCCAGCAGTTGGGACACTAACTATGGCTACACCTTC. Translated: CSSSWDTNYGYTF.

This clone turned up a few times. The chain links TRBV4-2 to TRBJ2-3; D uncertain. The CDR3 consists of 13 residues. Germline V gives CDR1 LGHNA, CDR2 YNFKEQ. Trimming cost V 1 base and J 4 bases, with 6 bases left between them. CDR3 DNA: TGTGCCAGCAGCCAAGTTCCCTCAGATACGCAGTATTTT. Translating gives CASSQVPSDTQYF.

The chain joins TRBV15 to TRBJ2-3; D remains unclear. Germline loops: CDR1 LNHNV, CDR2 YYDKDF (reference sequence). The CDR3 sequence is 15 residues long. Deletions cut 0 bases from V and 0 bases from J, with 7 bases between. The CDR3 DNA reads as TGTGCCACCAGCAGAGATATTCTGAGCACAGATACGCAGTATTTT. Protein product: CATSRDILSTDTQYF.

This clone was detected only a few times. The V call is TRBV5-1, the J call TRBJ1-4, with D possibly matching TRBD1 (6 bases). Trimming took 4 bases from V and 0 from J, leaving 10 bases between them. Germline lookup yields CDR1 SGHRS and CDR2 YFSETQ. The CDR3 sequence is 15 residues long. The CDR3 sequence: CASSRQEPTNEKLFF. In nucleotides, the CDR3 is TGCGCCAGCAGCCGACAGGAGCCAACTAATGAAAAACTGTTTTTT.

The chain has TRBV6-5 and TRBJ1-1; tentative D call: TRBD1 (5 bases). Germline CDR1 is MNHEY and CDR2 is SVGAGI. The CDR3 has 15 amino acids. The germline V and J ends were trimmed by 10 bases and 2 bases, with 20 bases remaining between them. CDR3 protein: CATKETWGLNTEAFF. The CDR3 region has the DNA TGTGCCACCAAAGAGACTTGGGGCCTAAACACTGAAGCTTTCTTT.

The rearrangement links TRBV7-9 to TRBJ2-7; 9 bases map to TRBD2. The CDR3 runs to 13 residues. The trim removed 6 bases at V and 5 bases at J, leaving 5 bases unmatched. Looked up from germline, CDR1 is SEHNR and CDR2 is FQNEAQ (reference sequence). The CDR3 region is CASRRASGDEQYF. The CDR3 DNA follows: TGTGCCAGCAGACGGGCTAGCGGGGACGAGCAGTACTTC. Combining the CDR3 with reference TRBV7-9 and TRBJ2-7 gives the whole variable domain DTGVSQNPRHKITKRGQNVTFRCDPISEHNRLYWYRQTLGQGPEFLTYFQNEAQLEKSRLLSDRFSAERPKGSFSTLEIQRTEQGDSAMYLCASRRASGDEQYFGPGTRLTVT.

This chain joins TRBV7-6 and TRBJ2-5; perhaps TRBD2 as D (6 bases). Germline assignment: CDR1 SGHVS and CDR2 FNYEAQ. Trimming took 1 base from V and 5 from J, leaving 17 bases between them. The CDR3 has 16 residues. CDR3 bases: TGTGCCAGCAGCTTAGGGTATTCGGGAGTGGGGGAGACCCAGTACTTC. Its translation is CASSLGYSGVGETQYF.

The chain uses TRBV7-2 and TRBJ2-4, with D unclear. The CDR3 loop spans 12 amino acids. Germline V CDR1 and CDR2: SGHTA, FQGNSA. Trimming removed 4 bases at V and 6 bases at J, with 7 bases between. The CDR3 loop is CASSSQRNIQYF. For the CDR3, the DNA is TGTGCCAGCAGCTCGCAGCGAAACATTCAGTACTTC.

There are a few counts of this clone. The CDR3 DNA is TGTGCCAGCAGCTTGACAGCGGGAGAAAACTACGAGCAGTACTTC. It codes for CASSLTAGENYEQYF. V and J are TRBV5-4 and TRBJ2-7, with 8 positions matching TRBD2. This CDR3 region has 15 residues. The V and J ends lost 1 base and 3 bases, in that order; junction bases with no gene match: 6. The germline V gene has CDR1 SGHNT and CDR2 YYREEE (reference sequence). Based on the CDR3 plus reference TRBV5-4 and TRBJ2-7, the full variable domain is ETGVTQSPTHLIKTRGQQVTLRCSSQSGHNTVSWYQQALGQGPQFIFQYYREEENGRGNFPPRFSGLQFPNYSSELNVNALELDDSALYLCASSLTAGENYEQYFGPGTRLTVT.

This clone was recorded once. At one boundary the junction diverges from the germline segment, which might be a read error. V and J are TRBV4-1 and TRBJ2-7; D possibly corresponds to TRBD2 (5 bases). Germline V gives CDR1 MGHRA, CDR2 YSYEKL. There are 13 residues in the CDR3. The CDR3 protein is CASSQDRGWEPYF. CDR3 nucleotides: TGCGCCAGCAGCCAAGATCGTGGGTGGGAGCCGTACTTC.